Following are 32 T cell receptor beta chains from one sample sequenced in a study of response to subunit inactivated influenza vaccine. MiXCR was run by TCRdb on the RT-PCR reads, yielding one entry per CDR3 protein. The repertoire holds about 540,000 distinct CDR3 sequences, with roughly a quarter as singletons. These same records also appear under a second study, on T cells expressing NK-cell markers. Per that paper: TCR beta libraries carry UMIs added by 5'RACE template switching.

The source material was CD4+ T cells sorted from PBMCs, sampled 11 to 12 days after vaccination. The source is a man aged 50 or older who received an inactivated influenza vaccine.

The J gene is TRBJ2-5, the V gene TRBV25-1; the D gene is possibly TRBD2 (5 bases). Germline values: CDR1 MGHDK, CDR2 SYGVNS. V lost 5 bases and J lost 5, with 9 bases in between. This CDR3 spans 12 amino acids. In nucleotides, the CDR3 is TGTGCCAGCAGTAATCCGGGGGAGACCCAGTACTTC. This sequence encodes CASSNPGETQYF.

The chain recombines TRBV20-1 with TRBJ1-2; TRBD1 aligns across 7 bases. The germline gives CDR1 DFQATT, CDR2 SNEGSKA (reference sequence). The length of the CDR3 is 12 residues. The V segment lost 5 bases and the J segment 8 bases; nucleotides outside the gene matches: 8. CDR3 in amino acids: CSASGTATGYTF. The CDR3, as DNA: TGCAGTGCTTCCGGGACAGCAACAGGCTACACCTTC.

This clonotype was observed a handful of times. This sequence joins TRBV3-1 and TRBJ2-7, with unresolved D. The germline V gene encodes CDR1 LGHDT and CDR2 YNNKEL (reference sequence). V lost 0 bases to trimming and J lost 2 bases, with 11 bases between them. The CDR3 extends over 15 amino acids. The CDR3 reads CASSQDPRPAYEQYF. CDR3 DNA sequence: TGTGCCAGCAGCCAAGATCCCAGGCCGGCCTACGAGCAGTACTTC.

There are many counts of this clonotype. The genes are TRBV20-1 and TRBJ2-3; 9 bases align to TRBD1. With 6 bases clipped from V and 6 bases from J, the junction kept 13 bases outside the gene matches. The CDR3 is 15 amino acids. Germline V gene sequence: CDR1 DFQATT, CDR2 SNEGSKA (reference sequence). The CDR3: CSADSQTGGADTQYF. Here the CDR3 DNA reads TGCAGTGCCGACTCCCAAACAGGGGGCGCGGATACGCAGTATTTT.

This chain links TRBV30 with TRBJ1-1; D is uncertain. V gave up 0 bases and J gave up 1 base, with 9 bases separating them. CDR3 size: 14 residues. Germline-derived CDR1 and CDR2 are GTSNPN and SVGIG (reference sequence). The CDR3 DNA reads as TGTGCCTGGAGTGTGGGTCCAGGGAACACTGAAGCTTTCTTT. Its translation is CAWSVGPGNTEAFF.

The DNA of the CDR3 is TGCAGTGCTAGATGGGGCGGAGGGACCTACGAGCAGTACTTC. This codes for CSARWGGGTYEQYF. The chain uses TRBV20-1 and TRBJ2-7, with TRBD2 as a possible D gene (6 bases). Germline loops: CDR1 DFQATT, CDR2 SNEGSKA (reference sequence). The CDR3 loop spans 14 amino acids. V dropped 2 bases and J dropped 2 bases, with 13 bases sitting between them.

This clonotype showed up just a few times. The CDR3 loop reads CASSAGLVRLEQYF. CDR3 DNA: TGTGCCAGCAGCGCCGGACTAGTCCGCTTGGAGCAGTACTTC. V usage is TRBV6-2 or TRBV6-3 and J usage is TRBJ2-7; 7 bases fit TRBD2. The CDR3 runs to 14 residues. Trimming cost V 6 bases and J 7 bases; bases outside gene matches: 12. In germline, CDR1 is MNHEY, CDR2 SVGEGT.

The chain links TRBV6-2 or TRBV6-3 to TRBJ2-3; 11 nucleotides line up with TRBD2. V gave up 2 bases and J gave up 9 bases; unmatched junction bases: 7. Germline-derived CDR1 and CDR2 are MNHEY and SVGEGT. The length of the CDR3 is 15 residues. CDR3 sequence: CASSYGSGGARTQYF. The CDR3 nucleotides read TGTGCCAGCAGTTACGGTAGCGGGGGGGCGAGAACGCAGTATTTT.

This sequence joins TRBV30 and TRBJ1-2, with 7 bases fitting TRBD1. Germline CDR1 and CDR2: GTSNPN and SVGIG (reference sequence). This CDR3 has 13 residues. Losses at the gene ends were 0 bases for V and 13 bases for J; bases not matched to a gene: 11. The CDR3 coding sequence is TGTGCCTGGAGTGTGATTGCCCAGGGGGAGACCACCTTC. Translating gives CAWSVIAQGETTF.

The V and J genes are TRBV10-3 and TRBJ2-3; TRBD2 might be the D (5 bases). V was shortened by 6 bases and J by 5 bases, with 21 bases between the two germline ends. This CDR3 has 16 amino acids. The germline gives CDR1 ENHRY, CDR2 SYGVKD. The CDR3 is CAISGLFGNDGDTQYF. In DNA, the CDR3 is TGTGCCATCAGCGGCCTCTTCGGGAACGACGGAGATACGCAGTATTTT.

J is TRBJ1-1 and V is TRBV28, with D uncertain. This CDR3 has 12 residues. V dropped 4 bases and J dropped 8 bases, with 11 bases sitting between them. Germline CDR1 and CDR2: MDHEN and SYDVKM. The CDR3 loop is CASSWQIREAFF. The CDR3 bases are TGTGCCAGCAGTTGGCAAATTAGGGAAGCTTTCTTT.

CDR3: CSVSGEGAYNEQFF. The CDR3, as DNA: TGCAGCGTCTCGGGGGAGGGCGCCTACAATGAGCAGTTCTTC. The chain links TRBV29-1 to TRBJ2-1, with TRBD2 identical over 7 bases. J lost 2 bases, V lost 6 bases, and 7 bases had no gene match. The CDR3 length is 14 residues. Germline V CDR1 and CDR2: SQVTM, ANQGSEA.

In this sample, this clonotype turned up a few times. V gene TRBV20-1 combines with J gene TRBJ1-1; D ambiguous. The CDR3 length is 13 residues. V lost 0 bases, J lost 3 bases, and 8 bases lay in between. CDR1 and CDR2 from the germline V gene are DFQATT and SNEGSKA (reference sequence). CDR3 amino acids: CSAREGGYTEAFF. As DNA, the CDR3 is TGCAGTGCTAGAGAGGGTGGGTACACTGAAGCTTTCTTT.

The genes are TRBV15 and TRBJ2-3, with TRBD2 matching over 7 bases. CDR1 and CDR2 from the germline V gene are LNHNV and YYDKDF (reference sequence). The CDR3 sequence is 14 residues long. After removal of 7 bases from V and 5 bases from J, the junction contained 9 bases not matched to a gene. The CDR3 DNA sequence: TGTGCCACCACCGCGAGGCGGGGGATAGATACGCAGTATTTT. Translating gives CATTARRGIDTQYF.

The sample holds a few counts of this clonotype. The rearrangement uses TRBV12-3 or TRBV12-4 and TRBJ1-3; weak D call: TRBD1 (6 bases). V was clipped by 6 bases and J by 0 bases, with 9 bases between them. The CDR3 is 14 residues long. This chain's CDR3 is CASRKQGSGNTIYF. The CDR3 coding sequence is TGTGCCAGCAGGAAACAGGGCTCTGGAAACACCATATATTTT.

V is TRBV18 and J is TRBJ1-6; no clear D. This CDR3 spans 14 amino acids. The V end lost 1 base, the J end lost 7 bases, and 8 bases lay between the germline ends. Germline V CDR1 and CDR2: KGHSH, LQKENI. The CDR3 DNA sequence: TGTGCCAGCTCACCACGCCAGGAAAATTCACCCCTCCACTTT. This encodes CASSPRQENSPLHF.

The chain uses TRBV12-3 or TRBV12-4 and TRBJ1-5; D not certain. V dropped 0 bases and J dropped 4 bases, with 16 bases sitting between them. The CDR3 spans 17 residues. CDR3 loop: CASSLALGPSTNQPQHF. In DNA form, the CDR3 reads TGTGCCAGCAGTTTAGCGCTTGGGCCCTCAACGAATCAGCCCCAGCATTTT.

This clonotype has more than one count but fewer than ten. V gene TRBV5-1 combines with J gene TRBJ2-5, with 10 bases lining up with TRBD1. This CDR3 has 15 amino acids. Germline CDR1 is SGHRS and CDR2 is YFSETQ. J gave up 3 bases and V 4 bases, and 6 bases lay outside the gene matches. The CDR3 nucleotides read TGCGCCAGCAGCCCGAGACAGGGGGCAGAAGAGACCCAGTACTTC. It specifies CASSPRQGAEETQYF.

V usage is TRBV18 and J usage is TRBJ2-7; D may be TRBD1 (7 bases). CDR3 length equals 14 residues. In germline, CDR1 is KGHSH, CDR2 LQKENI. The ends were cut back, 3 bases at V and 7 bases at J, with 16 bases in the middle. The CDR3 is CASSPGQGGQEQYF. The DNA of the CDR3 is TGTGCCAGCTCACCGGGGCAGGGGGGCCAAGAGCAGTACTTC.

DNA for the CDR3: TGTGCCAGCGGGGGGCCCACCGGGGAGCTGTTTTTT. It translates to CASGGPTGELFF. The chain links TRBV6-1 to TRBJ2-2; D assignment may be TRBD1 or TRBD2 (6 bases each). Germline V gene data show CDR1 as MNHNS and CDR2 as SASEGT. V was cut by 8 bases and J by 4 bases, with 8 bases left in between. There are 12 residues in the CDR3.

The rearrangement uses TRBV28 and TRBJ2-7, with D tentatively TRBD1 or TRBD2 (5 bases each). Germline V gene data show CDR1 as MDHEN and CDR2 as SYDVKM. This CDR3 is 15 amino acids long. Trimming removed 1 base from V and 7 bases from J, with 17 bases in between. CDR3 sequence: CASSLFTGPGKEQYF. CDR3 nucleotide sequence: TGTGCCAGCAGTTTATTCACAGGTCCCGGGAAGGAGCAGTACTTC.

This clonotype occurred a few times. The gene calls are TRBV18 and TRBJ2-3, with unresolved D. The germline V gene has CDR1 KGHSH and CDR2 LQKENI. Trimming removed 0 bases from V and 0 bases from J, with 19 bases in between. The length of the CDR3 is 19 residues. The CDR3 region has the DNA TGTGCCAGCTCACCACCACGGTCTAATCCCCTCGCTAGCACAGATACGCAGTATTTT. Amino acids: CASSPPRSNPLASTDTQYF.

The V call is TRBV30, the J call TRBJ1-1; weak D call: TRBD1 (6 bases). V shed 0 bases and J shed 0 bases, with 11 bases lying between them. CDR3 length: 15 amino acids. CDR1 is GTSNPN and CDR2 is SVGIG in the germline V gene (reference sequence). The CDR3 coding sequence is TGTGCCTGGAGTGTTTTTGGACAGTTGAACACTGAAGCTTTCTTT. The encoded protein is CAWSVFGQLNTEAFF.

V is TRBV5-1 and J is TRBJ1-4; D remains unclear. Trimming cost V 0 bases and J 2 bases, with 8 bases left between them. Germline V gives CDR1 SGHRS, CDR2 YFSETQ. The CDR3 sequence is 15 residues long. The CDR3 nucleotides read TGCGCCAGCAGCTTGGTAGGGTTCACTAATGAAAAACTGTTTTTT. Its translation is CASSLVGFTNEKLFF.

Concerning this clonotype itself: One end of the junction is discordant with germline, which a read error may explain. This chain connects TRBV5-1 to TRBJ1-2; 7 nucleotides align to TRBD1. The CDR3 is made up of 13 amino acids. Germline V gene data show CDR1 as SGHRS and CDR2 as YFSETQ. The CDR3 DNA reads as TGCGCCAGCAGTACGGGACAGAGCTATGGCTACACTTTC. Translating gives CASSTGQSYGYTF.

The chain joins TRBV28 to TRBJ2-1; 7 bases line up with TRBD2. V lost 6 bases to trimming and J lost 4 bases; unmatched junction nucleotides: 3. Germline CDR1 is MDHEN and CDR2 is SYDVKM. The CDR3 totals 13 residues. Here the CDR3 reads CASRTSYYNEQFF. CDR3 DNA sequence: TGTGCCAGCAGGACTAGCTATTACAATGAGCAGTTCTTC. The whole variable domain, remainder taken from reference TRBV28 and TRBJ2-1, is DVKVTQSSRYLVKRTGEKVFLECVQDMDHENMFWYRQDPGLGLRLIYFSYDVKMKEKGDIPEGYSVSREKKERFSLILESASTNQTSMYLCASRTSYYNEQFFGPGTRLTVL.

The chain employs TRBV4-2 and TRBJ1-5; 10 nucleotides align to TRBD1. The CDR3 is 15 residues long. Trimming cost V 3 bases and J 7 bases; bases outside gene matches: 6. Germline CDR1 reads LGHNA; CDR2 reads YNFKEQ. Here the CDR3 reads CASSQGTGAEQPQHF. The CDR3 DNA follows: TGTGCCAGCAGCCAGGGGACAGGGGCCGAGCAGCCCCAGCATTTT.

This clonotype was counted many times. The V and J genes are TRBV29-1 and TRBJ1-2, with D maybe TRBD1 (5 bases). V was cut by 3 bases and J by 4 bases, with 9 bases left in between. The CDR3 covers 12 residues. Germline V gene sequence: CDR1 SQVTM, CDR2 ANQGSEA. DNA for the CDR3: TGCAGCGTTGACACAGGCTCCTATGGCTACACCTTC. It translates to CSVDTGSYGYTF.

This clonotype was counted only a few times. V is TRBV5-6 and J is TRBJ2-2; unclear D gene. The CDR3 covers 16 residues. Germline V gives CDR1 SGHDT, CDR2 YYEEEE. V was shortened by 1 base and J by 0 bases, with 10 bases between the two germline ends. The CDR3 loop reads CASSLSMTSNTGELFF. For the CDR3, the DNA is TGTGCCAGCAGCTTGAGTATGACCTCGAACACCGGGGAGCTGTTTTTT.

This clonotype was counted once. The chain combines TRBV3-1 with TRBJ2-1, with D possibly TRBD2 on 6 matching bases. CDR1 and CDR2 from the germline V gene are LGHDT and YNNKEL (reference sequence). Trimming took off 4 bases at V and 7 bases at J, with 17 bases between the two ends. The CDR3 contains 15 residues. CDR3 sequence (DNA): TGTGCCAGCAGCCTTCGGGGGACTCCGGTTAATGAGCAGTTCTTC. This sequence encodes CASSLRGTPVNEQFF.

The chain has TRBV6-2 or TRBV6-3 and TRBJ2-2, with D unclear. Trimming took off 2 bases at V and 3 bases at J, with 13 bases between the two ends. CDR1 and CDR2 from the germline V gene are MNHEY and SVGEGT. The CDR3 extends over 16 amino acids. This chain's CDR3 is CASSYPYPTYTGELFF. In DNA, the CDR3 is TGTGCCAGCAGTTACCCGTACCCTACTTACACCGGGGAGCTGTTTTTT.

This clonotype showed up many times. The chain combines TRBV5-1 with TRBJ2-7; either TRBD1 or TRBD2 may fit D (5 bases each). V was pared by 4 bases and J by 2 bases, with 22 bases between. Germline V gene sequence: CDR1 SGHRS, CDR2 YFSETQ. This CDR3 spans 17 amino acids. The CDR3 loop reads CASSQGTGKWDPYEQYF. DNA for the CDR3: TGCGCCAGCAGCCAAGGGACGGGGAAGTGGGACCCCTACGAGCAGTACTTC.